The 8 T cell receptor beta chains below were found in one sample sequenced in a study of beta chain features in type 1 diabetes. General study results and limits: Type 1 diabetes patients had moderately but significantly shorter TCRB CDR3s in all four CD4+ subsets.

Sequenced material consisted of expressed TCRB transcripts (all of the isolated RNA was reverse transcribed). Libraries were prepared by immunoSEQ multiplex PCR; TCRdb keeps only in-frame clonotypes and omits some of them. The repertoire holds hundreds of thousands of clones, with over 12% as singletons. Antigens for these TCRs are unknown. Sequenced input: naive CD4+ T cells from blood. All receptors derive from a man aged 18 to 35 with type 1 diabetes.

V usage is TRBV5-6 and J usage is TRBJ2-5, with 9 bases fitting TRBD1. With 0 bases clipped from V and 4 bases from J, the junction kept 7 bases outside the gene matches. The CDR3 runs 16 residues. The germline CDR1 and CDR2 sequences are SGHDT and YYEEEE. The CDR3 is CASSLGGTGFLETQYF. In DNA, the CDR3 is TGTGCCAGCAGCTTGGGTGGGACAGGGTTTTTAGAGACCCAGTACTTC.

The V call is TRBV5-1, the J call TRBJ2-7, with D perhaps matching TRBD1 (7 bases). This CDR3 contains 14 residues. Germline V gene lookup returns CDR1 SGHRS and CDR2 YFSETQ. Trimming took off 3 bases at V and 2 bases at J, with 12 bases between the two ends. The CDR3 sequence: CASSSEGQTYEQYF. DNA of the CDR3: TGCGCCAGCAGCTCGGAGGGACAGACCTACGAGCAGTACTTC.

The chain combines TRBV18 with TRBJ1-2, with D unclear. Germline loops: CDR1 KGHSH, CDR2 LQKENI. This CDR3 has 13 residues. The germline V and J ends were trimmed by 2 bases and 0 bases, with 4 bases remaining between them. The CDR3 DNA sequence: TGTGCCAGCTCACCAAGCACTAACTATGGCTACACCTTC. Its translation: CASSPSTNYGYTF.

CDR3 nucleotides: TGTGCCAGCAGCCAAGACGGTAGCGGGGGGCCTTACAATGAGCAGTTCTTC. Translating it yields CASSQDGSGGPYNEQFF. The chain carries TRBV14 and TRBJ2-1; 10 bases map to TRBD2. Trimming at V came to 0 bases and at J to 4 bases, leaving 6 bases not matched to a gene. Germline CDR1 is SGHDN and CDR2 is FVKESK. This CDR3 comprises 17 residues.

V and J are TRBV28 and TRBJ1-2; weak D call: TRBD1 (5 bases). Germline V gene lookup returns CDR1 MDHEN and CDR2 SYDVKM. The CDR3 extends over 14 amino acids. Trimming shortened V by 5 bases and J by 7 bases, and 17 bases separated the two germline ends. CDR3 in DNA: TGTGCCAGCAGTCCCACCTGGTCAGGGCCTGGCTACACCTTC. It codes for CASSPTWSGPGYTF.

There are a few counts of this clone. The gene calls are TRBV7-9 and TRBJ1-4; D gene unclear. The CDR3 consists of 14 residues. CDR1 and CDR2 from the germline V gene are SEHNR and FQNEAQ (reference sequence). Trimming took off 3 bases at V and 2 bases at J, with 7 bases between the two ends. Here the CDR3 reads CASSFERTNEKLFF. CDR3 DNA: TGTGCCAGCAGCTTTGAACGGACTAATGAAAAACTGTTTTTT.

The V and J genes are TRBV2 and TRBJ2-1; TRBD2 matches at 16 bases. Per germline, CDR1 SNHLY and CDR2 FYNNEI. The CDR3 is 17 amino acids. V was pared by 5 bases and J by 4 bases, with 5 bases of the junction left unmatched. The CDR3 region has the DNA TGTGCCAGCAGTCCGGGACTAGCGGGAGGGCGGTACAATGAGCAGTTCTTC. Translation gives CASSPGLAGGRYNEQFF.

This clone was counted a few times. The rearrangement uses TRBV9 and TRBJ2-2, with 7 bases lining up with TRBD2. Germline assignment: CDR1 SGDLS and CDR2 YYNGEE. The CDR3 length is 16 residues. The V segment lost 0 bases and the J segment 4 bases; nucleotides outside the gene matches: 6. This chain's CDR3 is CASSVAAGRGTGELFF. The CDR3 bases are TGTGCCAGCAGCGTAGCTGCGGGGAGGGGCACCGGGGAGCTGTTTTTT.